The 12 T cell receptor beta chains in this list originate from one sample, sequenced in a study of T-cell memory formation after mild COVID-19. TCRdb re-derived calls from the 5' RACE reads in MiXCR, one entry per CDR3 protein. The table lists roughly 130,000 distinct CDR3 sequences, less than 6.5% of them singletons. The sequenced material came from PBMCs or a T cell subset sorted from them (not recorded which). These receptors all stem from an adult woman who had mild COVID-19 (a few samples of this study predate the infection). Cell type and time point are not known.

This clonotype was seen a handful of times. V gene TRBV2 combines with J gene TRBJ2-3; 7 bases fit TRBD1. The CDR3 runs 14 residues. Germline-derived CDR1 and CDR2 are SNHLY and FYNNEI. The ends lost 7 bases at V and 6 bases at J; junction bases unmatched: 10. The CDR3 loop reads CASISRGSGDTQYF. Written as DNA, the CDR3 is TGTGCCAGCATATCCAGGGGGTCCGGGGATACGCAGTATTTT.

This clonotype was found a few times. The chain uses TRBV20-1 and TRBJ2-5; D uncertain. CDR3 size: 12 residues. Germline V gene data show CDR1 as DFQATT and CDR2 as SNEGSKA (reference sequence). V shed 0 bases and J shed 5 bases, with 7 bases lying between them. The CDR3 DNA reads as TGCAGTGCTAGAGACCAGATGGAGACCCAGTACTTC. Translating it yields CSARDQMETQYF.

This rearrangement joins TRBV3-1 to TRBJ2-7, with TRBD2 as a possible D gene (5 bases). Germline V gene lookup returns CDR1 LGHDT and CDR2 YNNKEL (reference sequence). Trimming removed 5 bases at V and 5 bases at J, with 16 bases between. The CDR3 consists of 14 residues. In nucleotides, the CDR3 is TGTGCCAGCAGCTTAACTGGACTGATCAACGAGCAGTACTTC. Encoded protein: CASSLTGLINEQYF.

This clonotype has at least ten counts. The gene calls are TRBV11-2 and TRBJ2-3, with 7 bases matching TRBD2. The CDR3 is 15 residues long. The junction had 6 bases not matched to a gene; V was cut back by 3 bases and J by 3 bases. From germline, CDR1 is SGHAT and CDR2 FQNNGV. CDR3 nucleotides: TGTGCCAGCAGCTTTCCGGGACTACTAACAGATACGCAGTATTTT. It specifies CASSFPGLLTDTQYF.

At least ten counts were recorded for this clonotype. The J gene is TRBJ2-5, the V gene TRBV12-5; D gene uncertain. V shed 5 bases and J shed 0 bases, with 4 bases lying between them. CDR3 length: 12 residues. In germline, CDR1 is LGHNT, CDR2 FRNRAP. CDR3 DNA: TGTGCTAGTGGTCAAGACCAAGAGACCCAGTACTTC. The encoded protein is CASGQDQETQYF.

This clonotype was observed at least ten times. The rearrangement links TRBV12-3 or TRBV12-4 to TRBJ1-1; D is uncertain. This CDR3 is built from 14 residues. The ends were cut back, 5 bases at V and 0 bases at J, with 10 bases in the middle. The DNA of the CDR3 is TGTGCCAGCAGTCCCACCACTATGAACACTGAAGCTTTCTTT. Its translation: CASSPTTMNTEAFF.

In its sample, this clonotype was seen a few times. This rearrangement joins TRBV7-2 to TRBJ1-1, with D tentatively TRBD1 (5 bases). CDR1 is SGHTA, CDR2 FQGNSA, per germline. The germline V and J ends were trimmed by 0 bases and 5 bases, with 7 bases remaining between them. This CDR3 region has 13 residues. The DNA of the CDR3 is TGTGCCAGCAGCTTAGCGGAGGGGACTGAAGCTTTCTTT. This encodes CASSLAEGTEAFF.

This clonotype came up many times. The chain is built from TRBV27 and TRBJ2-6; no clear D. This CDR3 has 15 amino acids. Trimming cost V 5 bases and J 0 bases, with 8 bases left between them. Germline loops: CDR1 MNHEY, CDR2 SMNVEV (reference sequence). CDR3 region: CASSVGSSGANVLTF. In nucleotides, the CDR3 is TGTGCCAGCAGTGTTGGGTCCTCTGGGGCCAACGTCCTGACTTTC.

The chain carries TRBV3-1 and TRBJ1-3, with a possible D match to TRBD1 (6 bases). Germline-derived CDR1 and CDR2 are LGHDT and YNNKEL (reference sequence). The CDR3 totals 17 residues. V lost 1 base, J lost 0 bases, and 13 bases lay in between. CDR3 nucleotides: TGTGCCAGCAGCCAAGGCTTTGACAGGTCCTCTGGAAACACCATATATTTT. It yields the protein CASSQGFDRSSGNTIYF.

This clonotype was counted at least ten times. The CDR3 DNA sequence: TGCAGCATCACTGGGTGGCGGGGGCTGAACACCGGGGAGCTGTTTTTT. It encodes CSITGWRGLNTGELFF. The chain recombines TRBV29-1 with TRBJ2-2; tentative D call: TRBD2 (7 bases). Trimming pared 8 bases from V and 1 base from J, leaving 20 bases between. Germline V gene lookup returns CDR1 SQVTM and CDR2 ANQGSEA. The CDR3 extends over 16 amino acids.

The rearrangement links TRBV3-1 to TRBJ2-7; 8 bases align to TRBD1. V shed 5 bases and J 7 bases; nucleotides not matched to a gene: 13. CDR3 length: 15 residues. CDR1 and CDR2 from the germline V gene are LGHDT and YNNKEL (reference sequence). DNA for the CDR3: TGTGCCAGCAGCGAAAGGACAGGGTCGCCAAGGGAGCAGTACTTC. Its protein is CASSERTGSPREQYF.

Ten or more counts support this clonotype. The chain is built from TRBV7-3 and TRBJ2-3; D ambiguous. The CDR3 is made up of 13 amino acids. V gave up 2 bases and J gave up 5 bases, with 8 bases separating them. The germline V gene has CDR1 SGHTA and CDR2 FQGTGA. The CDR3 coding sequence is TGTGCCAGCAGCTTAGGTAGAGAAGATACGCAGTATTTT. Translated, it gives CASSLGREDTQYF.